This TCR beta chain appears in the sequencing data of a study of OX40 agonist ivuxolimab in advanced cancers. Blood draws occurred at baseline, cycle 4 day 1, and cycle 7 day 1. V dropped 1 base and J dropped 5 bases, with 14 bases sitting between them. The CDR3 has 15 residues. Germline assignment: CDR1 SGHAT and CDR2 FQNNGV. The data were produced by immunoSEQ multiplex PCR, yet TCRdb's version contains in-frame clones alone and is incomplete. The repertoire holds under 90,000 clones, around 83% seen once, with approximately 2.2% in the top ten. This material consisted of CD4+ or CD8+ T cells sorted from blood, taken in a trial of the OX40 agonist ivuxolimab. The chain couples TRBV11-2 to TRBJ2-5; a weak D match, TRBD1 (6 bases). The receptor comes from an adult with an advanced solid tumor such as melanoma, head and neck, liver or kidney cancer. The DNA for the CDR3 is TGTGCCAGCAGCTTAGGTTGGACAGATTCGGAGACCCAGTACTTC. Its protein product is CASSLGWTDSETQYF.